Reported below is one T cell receptor beta chain. This may be a read error, as it is one base from a much larger clone. This record comes from a study of human T cells and chemical hapten exposure. Overall study context: Alopecia areata, totalis or universalis affected patients who were mostly female. Minor pooled library volume differences mainly drove per-sample TCR yield variation.

Via MiXCR, TCRdb re-called the RACE reads, giving one row per CDR3 protein. The table has approximately 86,000 distinct CDR3 sequences, around 9.9% seen once. Germline lookup yields CDR1 MGHRA and CDR2 YSYEKL. There are 13 residues in the CDR3. Trimming took 4 bases from V and 9 from J, leaving 13 bases between them. Time point described: patch test 3, about 24 weeks after DPC sensitization. Treatment specified: therapeutic diphenylcyclopropenone sensitization with weekly scalp DPC. This clonotype originated in a woman aged 25 to 39 with alopecia areata. Some clones in this sample may be carry-over from other donors' samples. The specimen was whole blood, collected in connection with sensitization to the hapten diphenylcyclopropenone (DPC). V is TRBV4-1 and J is TRBJ1-5; D gene ambiguous. The DNA for the CDR3 is TGCGCCAGCAGCCCCGACCAGTATCGGCCCCAGCATTTT. It encodes CASSPDQYRPQHF.